This entry describes one T cell receptor beta chain. Its antigen is currently not known. Within one base of it there is no much larger clone, and no base qualities were kept. Libraries were made using the immunoSEQ multiplex PCR assay. A mixture of 60 forward primers for TCR Vbeta segments and 13 reverse primers for TCR Jbeta segments was used in the multiplex PCR. Amplification of the CDR3 region of rearranged TCR beta genes was performed with a multiplex PCR assay on genomic DNA. Amplified TCR beta libraries were sequenced as 87-base-pair reads on the Illumina HiSeq System. Per the original workflow: A later analysis tallied around 82 million unique TCR beta chains across the 666 repertoires, and around 12 million of those chains were shared by two or more donors. To remove PCR and sequencing errors, raw reads were error-corrected and collapsed into unique sequences using a nearest-neighbor algorithm that merged closely related sequences. V, D and J gene segments were assigned by aligning CDR3 sequences to IMGT reference sequences. Each retained sequence needed at least a six-nucleotide match to both a V gene segment and a J gene segment. A rearrangement was called productive if the CDR3 had no stop codons and remained in frame with V and J, and every other rearrangement was called non-productive. Following IMGT convention, CDR3 was defined as the stretch from the second conserved V-encoded cysteine to the conserved J-encoded phenylalanine. Sequences without an unambiguous match to a single V gene segment were excluded from the earlier analysis of about 600 of the donors. In an earlier analysis of 587 of the donors, a V segment was called functional when productive rearrangements were above 56.7%, and segregating when the standard deviation between donors exceeded 5%. To diagnose cytomegalovirus status from the catalog of TCR beta chain sequences, a statistical classification framework was built. In a later analysis, TCR nucleotide sequences were compared against IMGT/GENE-DB human TR gene sequences so that V and J genes could be assigned. The TCRdist pipeline was used in a later analysis to assign CDR3 sequences and most-parsimonious VDJ recombination scenarios. In a later analysis, every TCR beta chain was defined by the combination of its CDR3 amino acid sequence and its V-gene family, and reads without a unique V-gene family were dropped. A later analysis removed roughly 590 highly shared, low-generation-probability nucleotide sequences to deal with suspected cross-contamination and a sequencing artifact. For each public chain, a later analysis derived a clonal expansion index from normalized ranks of inferred template counts within each repertoire. In a later analysis, generation probabilities were computed with a VDJ recombination model fitted to out-of-frame rearrangements, and the resulting probabilities were checked against IGoR. In a later analysis, TCR-TCR, TCR-HLA and TCR-CMV co-occurrence was scored with hypergeometric tests, and a repertoire-size bias correction was applied to TCR pairs. False discovery rates were estimated in a later analysis by permuting HLA or CMV assignments 20 times. In a later analysis, co-occurring TCRs were grouped with DBSCAN, and TCRdist sequence similarity was added when clustering was performed within HLA-allele-positive subsets. Repertoires with fewer than 30,000 or more than 120,000 public chains were left out of co-occurrence clustering, as were about 5 repertoires with anomalous nucleotide sharing. Sourced from immuneACCESS, this table was stored by TCRdb with only in-frame sequences that have V and J called. A share of the clones is absent; for the studies checked, an unresolved V gene accounts for under half, and the remainder has no known explanation. V and J calls and clone size follow that table, whereas D and trimming were derived from the DNA. The sample table holds about 140,000 clones, of which roughly 78% were seen once. The top ten hold approximately 3.9% of the sample.

These data are taken from a study of cytomegalovirus exposure and HLA in healthy donors (TCRdb year 2017). Study-level background: In an earlier analysis of approximately 640 of the donors, under 300 Gb of sequence data and 90 million to 130 million unique TCR beta sequences from some 170 million T cells were reported. Roughly 300 gigabases of sequencing data and 70 million to 85 million unique TCR sequences were included in an early release covering about 700 HLA-typed donors. Of the roughly 430 genotyped donors, approximately 80% fell in the genetic ancestry cluster associated with self-reported Caucasian donors. The aim of the study was to test whether cataloging public T cell receptors could identify signatures of past pathogen exposure. The T cell repertoires of around 730 subjects were profiled by immunosequencing and related to cytomegalovirus serostatus. Besides the first cohort of around 670 subjects, a separate validation cohort made up of 120 different subjects was used. To predict cytomegalovirus infection status, the study combined high-throughput TCR immunosequencing, statistical association of individual TCRs with disease status, and machine learning. To study patterns of TCR occurrence, a later analysis re-analyzed previously published TCR beta repertoires from just over 650 donors and added high-resolution HLA genotyping. Rather than drawing on any new phenotypic data, the later analysis identified candidate immune exposures from TCR beta sequences and the way those sequences occurred across donors. An earlier analysis of fewer than 750 of the donors used high-throughput TCR beta sequencing to judge whether each TCR beta V gene segment behaved as functional or pseudogenic. Donor age, sex, ethnicity and CMV serostatus were compiled alongside the repertoire data. Genome-wide SNP genotypes for about three fifths of the roughly 670 donors were used in a later genetic analysis, which treated that subset as a discovery cohort. All discovery cohort repertoires had been generated on a single sequencing platform. HLA typing covered class I and class II loci at four-digit resolution. Typing coverage varied by locus: 629-630 donors for A, B, C, DRB1 and DQB1; 522 for DQA1; more than 600 for DPA1; fewer than 480 for DPB1. Because of strong linkage in the cohort, five DR-DQ haplotypes were treated as single units for association and clustering. Across around 400 genotyped donors of the cohort, an average of about 200,000 unique TCR beta nucleotide sequences per donor were sequenced, and around 20% of those sequences were non-productive.

The cohort consisted of 600 to 750 healthy bone marrow donors. At the time of sampling, all cohort members were nominally healthy, though unrecorded immune exposures were likely present. The donor tested CMV seropositive, placing the donor among the 289 seropositive members of the cohort. Each donor provided a peripheral blood sample, and peripheral blood mononuclear cells were used for TCR beta sequencing. Genomic DNA extraction from the blood cell samples was performed with the Qiagen DNeasy Blood Extraction Kit. Sequences LGHNA (CDR1) and YNFKEQ (CDR2) are obtained from the germline V gene. The junction shows trimming of 0 bases on V and 4 bases on J, plus 7 bases between the germline ends. There are 13 amino acids in the CDR3, from cysteine to phenylalanine inclusive. The retained sequence is limited to the CDR3, 39 bases, with the frame set at the first base. The investigation overall reported the following: In a later analysis, several top co-occurrence clusters were reported to appear linked to parvovirus B19, influenza, CMV and Epstein-Barr virus. Presence/absence analyses assumed roughly uniform sequencing depth across donors, an assumption that may not hold. Strong co-occurrence of HLA alleles, especially DR and DQ, made assigning TCR associations to individual alleles difficult. In the study, approximately 160 TCR beta chains were listed as associated with cytomegalovirus. This cohort had only TCR beta chains sequenced, and the lack of alpha or paired-chain data limited which features could be detected. In a later analysis, 16,951 TCR beta sequences were associated with specific HLA alleles at a false discovery rate of 0.05. While some public TCRs were present in many individuals, most TCR sequences turned up only very rarely across donors. The classifier was reported to diagnose cytomegalovirus status with high specificity and sensitivity in both the original cohort and the validation cohort. Some IMGT-functional V segments, including TRBV6-2 and TRBV6-3, could not be distinguished by the 87-base-pair reads and were therefore excluded. HLA typing was unavailable for some donors at each locus, so association tests used only the typed subset. A few of the identified cytomegalovirus-associated TCR beta chains were confirmed in vitro to be specific for cytomegalovirus antigens. The authors suggested that the approach could potentially be generalized to other disease states and immunological phenotypes. In a later analysis, HLA-associated TCR beta chains were found to be more clonally expanded and to have lower generation probabilities than equally common non-associated chains. A later analysis found that TCR association rates varied across HLA loci, with DRB1 alleles showing the most associated TCRs and HLA-C alleles the fewest. An earlier analysis of around 600 of the donors showed that most TCR beta V segments appeared in productive rearrangements either about 90% or about 30% of the time, which broadly matched IMGT annotations. A further reported finding was that TCR beta sequences accurately predicted the HLA-A and HLA-B alleles for most subjects in the first cohort. Because counts were too low, roughly 18 rarely observed V segments, including chromosome 9 orphons, were left out of the earlier analysis of about 620 of the donors. The only immune exposure information available for the cohort was CMV serostatus. V-gene and J-gene trimming of TCR beta chains was associated with a missense DCLRE1C variant in a later genetic analysis, and the association was replicated in an independent cohort. Most CMV-associated TCR beta chains appeared to be HLA-restricted in a later analysis, and the HLA associations seemed to be driven largely by CMV exposure. In a later genetic analysis, fewer N-insertions in productive TCRs were reported among donors in an Asian-associated ancestry cluster than the roughly 670-donor mean. A cluster of highly shared sequence variants was judged likely to be a technical artifact of the sequencing pipeline. Correlated functional status among segregating V segments might be attributable to linkage disequilibrium, but an unknown experimental factor could not be ruled out.

The TCR originated in a man aged 50 to 60 in good health and CMV-seropositive. The sequencing sample was made of PBMCs. The chain is made from TRBV4-2 and TRBJ2-7; the D gene cannot be named for sure. The nucleotides read TGTGCCAGCAGCCAAGACCGCCTATACGAGCAGTACTTC. Translated, it gives CASSQDRLYEQYF.